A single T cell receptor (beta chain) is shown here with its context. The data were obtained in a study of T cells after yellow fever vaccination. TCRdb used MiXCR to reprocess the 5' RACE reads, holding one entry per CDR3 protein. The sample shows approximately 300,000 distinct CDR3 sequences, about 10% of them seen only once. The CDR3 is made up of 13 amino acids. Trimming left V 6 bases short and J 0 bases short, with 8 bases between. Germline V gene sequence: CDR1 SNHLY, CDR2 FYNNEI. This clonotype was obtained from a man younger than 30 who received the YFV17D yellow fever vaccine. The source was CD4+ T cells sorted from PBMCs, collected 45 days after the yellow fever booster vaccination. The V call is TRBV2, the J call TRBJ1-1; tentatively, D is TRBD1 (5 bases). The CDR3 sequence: CASRQGLNTEAFF. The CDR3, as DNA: TGTGCCAGCAGGCAGGGCCTGAACACTGAAGCTTTCTTT. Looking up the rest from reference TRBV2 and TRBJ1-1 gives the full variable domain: EPEVTQTPSHQVTQMGQEVILRCVPISNHLYFYWYRQILGQKVEFLVSFYNNEISEKSEIFDDQFSVERPDGSNFTLKIRSTKLEDSAMYFCASRQGLNTEAFFGQGTRLTVV.